The sample holds one count of the clone carrying this T cell receptor (beta chain). The record originates from a study of molecular identifiers for immune sequencing clone quantification. This CDR3 has 15 amino acids. Germline-derived CDR1 and CDR2 are SEHNR and FQNEAQ (reference sequence). TCRdb used MiXCR to reprocess the PCR reads, holding one entry per CDR3 protein. The table includes around 470,000 distinct CDR3 sequences, 25% detected once. The chain joins TRBV7-9 to TRBJ2-3, with D uncertain. The better agreement between TRBJ1-5 and the DNA end casts doubt on the J call. The sequence was collected from a human donor in good health. Some libraries in this study had Jurkat cell RNA spiked in. The sequenced material came from naive CD8+ T cells from blood, with Jurkat cell RNA spiked in. Subset specified: FACS-sorted CD8+CD4-CCR7+CD45RA+ naive T cells. CDR3 bases: TGTGCCAGCAGCTTAGAGGTTGGTAGCTTGGATACGCAGCATTTT. It specifies CASSLEVGSLDTQHF.